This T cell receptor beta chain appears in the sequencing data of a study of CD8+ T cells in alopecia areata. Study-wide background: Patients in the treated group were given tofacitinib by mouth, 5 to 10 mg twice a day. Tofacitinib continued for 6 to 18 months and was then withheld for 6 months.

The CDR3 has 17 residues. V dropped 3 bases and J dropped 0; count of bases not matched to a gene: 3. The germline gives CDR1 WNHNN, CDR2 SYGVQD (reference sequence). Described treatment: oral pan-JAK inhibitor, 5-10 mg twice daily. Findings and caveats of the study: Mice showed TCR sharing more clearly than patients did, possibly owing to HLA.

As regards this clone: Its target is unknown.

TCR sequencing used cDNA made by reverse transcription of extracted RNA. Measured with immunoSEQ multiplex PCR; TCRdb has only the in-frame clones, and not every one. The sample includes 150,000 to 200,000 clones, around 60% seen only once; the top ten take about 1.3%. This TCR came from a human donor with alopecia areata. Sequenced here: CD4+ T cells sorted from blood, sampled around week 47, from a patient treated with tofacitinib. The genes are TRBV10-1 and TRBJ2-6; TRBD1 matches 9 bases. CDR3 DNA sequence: TGCGCCAGCAGTGACCGACAGGGGGGCTCTGGGGCCAACGTCCTGACTTTC. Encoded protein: CASSDRQGGSGANVLTF.